The 24 T cell receptor beta chains reported below all come from one sample, sequenced in a study of blood T cell repertoires in COVID-19. TCRdb's copy holds only in-frame clones and misses some; the assay was immunoSEQ multiplex PCR. The profile shows around 70,000 clones, about 88% of them singletons. Source material: peripheral blood. These receptors were taken from a human donor in a cohort sampled during active COVID-19.

V usage is TRBV4-1 and J usage is TRBJ2-7; D is ambiguous. Germline V lookup: CDR1 MGHRA, CDR2 YSYEKL. Deletions cut 0 bases from V and 6 bases from J, with 15 bases between. The CDR3 loop spans 15 amino acids. This chain's CDR3 is CASSQDRYYGFEQYF. Written as DNA, the CDR3 is TGCGCCAGCAGCCAAGATCGCTACTACGGCTTCGAGCAGTACTTC.

The chain has TRBV5-4 and TRBJ2-5; tentative D call: TRBD2 (6 bases). This CDR3 is built from 16 residues. Germline V gives CDR1 SGHNT, CDR2 YYREEE (reference sequence). The V end was cut by 2 bases, the J end by 3 bases, with 17 bases between. CDR3 residues: CASSFPGGFEEETQYF. CDR3 DNA: TGTGCCAGCAGCTTCCCCGGGGGTTTTGAAGAAGAGACCCAGTACTTC.

This rearrangement joins TRBV6-5 to TRBJ2-3; 8 bases agree with TRBD2. This CDR3 region has 15 residues. J lost 4 bases, V lost 6 bases, and 9 bases had no gene match. Germline values: CDR1 MNHEY, CDR2 SVGAGI. As DNA, the CDR3 is TGTGCCAGCAGGACCCTCGGGGGGGCGGCAGATACGCAGTATTTT. Encoded protein: CASRTLGGAADTQYF.

The J gene is TRBJ2-2, the V gene TRBV2; D is perhaps TRBD2 (6 bases). CDR1 and CDR2 (germline): SNHLY, FYNNEI. The CDR3 totals 16 residues. V was pared by 7 bases and J by 7 bases, with 22 bases between. This chain's CDR3 is CASTLQGTLIGGELFF. The CDR3 DNA sequence: TGTGCCAGCACCTTACAAGGGACTTTGATCGGCGGGGAGCTGTTTTTT.

The chain has TRBV3-1 (or the pseudogene TRBV3-2) and TRBJ2-5; 9 bases match TRBD2. Germline CDR1 is LGHDT and CDR2 is YNNKEL (reference sequence). Trimming cost V 2 bases and J 5 bases; bases outside gene matches: 6. The CDR3 consists of 15 residues. In DNA form, the CDR3 reads TGTGCCAGCAGCCAATGGCGGGAGGGAGGGGAGACCCAGTACTTC. Amino acid sequence: CASSQWREGGETQYF.

V is TRBV27 and J is TRBJ2-3; weak D call: TRBD1 (5 bases). The germline CDR1 and CDR2 sequences are MNHEY and SMNVEV (reference sequence). This CDR3 has 14 amino acids. The germline V and J ends were trimmed by 6 bases and 3 bases, with 13 bases remaining between them. CDR3: CASSGWGGTDTQYF. In DNA, the CDR3 is TGTGCCAGCAGCGGGTGGGGCGGTACAGATACGCAGTATTTT.

J is TRBJ1-1 and V is TRBV7-8; tentatively, D is TRBD1 (5 bases). The CDR3 has 16 residues. From germline, CDR1 is SGHVS and CDR2 FQNEAQ. V lost 3 bases, J lost 0 bases, and 14 bases lay in between. CDR3 in amino acids: CASSFNQGTLNTEAFF. CDR3 sequence (DNA): TGTGCCAGCAGCTTTAATCAGGGAACTTTGAACACTGAAGCTTTCTTT.

This rearrangement joins TRBV4-3 to TRBJ1-2; D unclear. Deletions cut 0 bases from V and 4 bases from J, with 9 bases between. This CDR3 comprises 14 residues. Looked up from germline, CDR1 is LGHNA and CDR2 is YSLEER. The CDR3 sequence is CASSQDSQSYGYTF. The DNA of the CDR3 is TGCGCCAGCAGCCAAGATTCACAGAGCTATGGCTACACCTTC.

The rearrangement joins TRBV12-3 or TRBV12-4 to TRBJ2-2; no definite D call. Trimming left V 8 bases short and J 0 bases short, with 7 bases between. The CDR3 contains 13 residues. The CDR3 protein is CASGIPNTGELFF. The CDR3 DNA reads TGTGCCAGCGGCATTCCGAACACCGGGGAGCTGTTTTTT.

This clone was recorded once. This sequence joins TRBV4-2 and TRBJ1-6; unclear D gene. This CDR3 is built from 13 residues. Deletions cut 0 bases from V and 8 bases from J, with 5 bases between. CDR1 LGHNA and CDR2 YNFKEQ come from the germline V gene. The CDR3 sequence is CASSQDSDSPLHF. CDR3 coding DNA: TGTGCCAGCAGCCAAGATTCCGATTCACCCCTCCACTTT.

The chain joins TRBV28 to TRBJ1-1; 12 bases are a match to TRBD1. The germline V gene has CDR1 MDHEN and CDR2 SYDVKM. V was pared by 6 bases and J by 3 bases, with 20 bases of the junction left unmatched. CDR3 size: 20 residues. CDR3 sequence: CASSPQYSRDRGRVDTEAFF. CDR3 DNA sequence: TGTGCCAGCAGCCCCCAATACTCCCGGGACAGGGGGCGGGTTGACACTGAAGCTTTCTTT. Full variable domain (remainder filled in from reference TRBV28 and TRBJ1-1): DVKVTQSSRYLVKRTGEKVFLECVQDMDHENMFWYRQDPGLGLRLIYFSYDVKMKEKGDIPEGYSVSREKKERFSLILESASTNQTSMYLCASSPQYSRDRGRVDTEAFFGQGTRLTVV.

The chain carries TRBV6-5 and TRBJ1-5; 10 nucleotides line up with TRBD1. The V segment lost 6 bases and the J segment 7 bases; nucleotides outside the gene matches: 6. Germline CDR1 reads MNHEY; CDR2 reads SVGAGI. The CDR3 has 14 residues. CDR3 loop: CASRRGTGEQPQHF. As DNA, the CDR3 is TGTGCCAGCAGAAGAGGGACAGGGGAACAGCCCCAGCATTTT.

The chain is built from TRBV7-6 and TRBJ2-5; weak D call: TRBD1 (6 bases). V was trimmed by 1 base and J by 6 bases, leaving 21 bases between them. CDR1 and CDR2 (germline): SGHVS, FNYEAQ. This CDR3 comprises 17 residues. For the CDR3, the DNA is TGTGCCAGCAGCTTAGAAGCTGACAGGTTAGGTATAAAGACCCAGTACTTC. It translates to CASSLEADRLGIKTQYF.

The rearrangement joins TRBV2 to TRBJ1-3; possible D gene TRBD1, 6 bases. This CDR3 is built from 14 residues. Trimming took 6 bases from V and 0 from J, leaving 9 bases between them. The germline CDR1 and CDR2 sequences are SNHLY and FYNNEI. The CDR3 region is CASRTGISGNTIYF. CDR3 sequence (DNA): TGTGCCAGCAGGACAGGTATCTCTGGAAACACCATATATTTT.

V gene TRBV29-1 combines with J gene TRBJ2-7; TRBD1 aligns across 9 bases. Trimming removed 4 bases from V and 9 bases from J; junction bases left unmatched: 13. In germline, CDR1 is SQVTM, CDR2 ANQGSEA. The CDR3 has 14 residues. The chain's CDR3 is CSVARDREVSGQYF. Written as DNA, the CDR3 is TGCAGCGTTGCTAGGGACAGGGAAGTTAGTGGGCAGTACTTC.

The chain recombines TRBV24-1 with TRBJ2-1; 8 nucleotides line up with TRBD2. V dropped 2 bases and J dropped 8; count of bases not matched to a gene: 4. The germline gives CDR1 KGHDR, CDR2 SFDVKD. The CDR3 has 14 residues. The CDR3 bases are TGTGCCACCAGTGATTCCGGGACTAGGGATGAGCAGTTCTTC. This sequence encodes CATSDSGTRDEQFF.

V is TRBV18 and J is TRBJ1-2; TRBD1 aligns across 10 bases. Germline assignment: CDR1 KGHSH and CDR2 LQKENI. The J segment lost 7 bases and the V segment lost 3 bases, leaving 8 bases of the junction unmatched. The CDR3 extends over 15 amino acids. CDR3 nucleotide sequence: TGTGCCAGCTCACCGGGACAGGGGATCCTGTTTGGCTACACCTTC. Its translation is CASSPGQGILFGYTF.

The chain combines TRBV27 with TRBJ2-5, with 11 nucleotides matching TRBD2. Trimming removed 3 bases from V and 0 bases from J; junction bases left unmatched: 0. The CDR3 totals 15 residues. CDR1 and CDR2 from the germline V gene are MNHEY and SMNVEV (reference sequence). The CDR3 protein is CASSLGLADQETQYF. CDR3 bases: TGTGCCAGCAGTTTGGGACTAGCGGACCAAGAGACCCAGTACTTC.

The V call is TRBV7-5, the J call TRBJ1-1; TRBD1 is the table's D call and was not checked against the DNA. TRBV7-5 is deemed a pseudogene. The CDR3 is 16 amino acids. The CDR3 region is CVRSFFRDRENTEAFF. CDR3 DNA: TGTGTCAGAAGCTTCTTCCGGGACAGGGAGAACACTGAAGCTTTCTTT.

The rearrangement uses TRBV11-2 and TRBJ2-7; 7 nucleotides align to TRBD1. The CDR3 covers 15 residues. V was clipped by 0 bases and J by 6 bases; unmatched bases: 8. The germline V gene has CDR1 SGHAT and CDR2 FQNNGV. The CDR3 region is CASSLDGDRAGEQYF. The CDR3 DNA is TGTGCCAGCAGCTTAGATGGAGACAGGGCCGGCGAGCAGTACTTC.

V and J are TRBV6-4 and TRBJ2-4; D unresolved. Germline assignment: CDR1 MRHNA and CDR2 SNTAGT. The CDR3 totals 14 residues. V was cut by 3 bases and J by 3 bases, with 9 bases left in between. The CDR3 reads CASSESDGKNIQYF. DNA of the CDR3: TGTGCCAGCAGTGAATCAGATGGCAAAAACATTCAGTACTTC.

A note on this clone: The junction departs from germline at one end; a sequencing error may be responsible. This chain joins TRBV7-9 and TRBJ2-3; TRBD1 might be the D (6 bases). The CDR3 has 15 residues. CDR1 is SEHNR, CDR2 FQNEAQ, per germline (reference sequence). The CDR3 loop reads CASTLTGQTTDTQYF. CDR3 nucleotide sequence: TGTGCCAGCACCTTAACCGGACAGACCACAGATACGCAGTATTTT.

This clone came up once. This chain connects TRBV7-3 to TRBJ2-3; 7 bases agree with TRBD1. Germline values: CDR1 SGHTA, CDR2 FQGTGA. This CDR3 is built from 15 residues. V gave up 5 bases and J gave up 2 bases; unmatched junction bases: 7. The DNA of the CDR3 is TGTGCCAGCAGCGCCACAGGGGCCGACACAGATACGCAGTATTTT. The encoded protein is CASSATGADTDTQYF.

This chain joins TRBV6-2 or TRBV6-3 and TRBJ2-3; 7 nucleotides align to TRBD2. V lost 6 bases, J lost 4 bases, and 10 bases stayed unmatched. There are 15 residues in the CDR3. Germline lookup yields CDR1 MNHEY and CDR2 SVGEGT. In nucleotides, the CDR3 is TGTGCCAGCAGCTGGGAGGGCGGAGGGCCAGATACGCAGTATTTT. It translates to CASSWEGGGPDTQYF.